This is a list of T cell receptor beta chains from one sample in a study of OX40 agonist ivuxolimab in advanced cancers. Using immunoSEQ multiplex PCR, the repertoire was profiled, and TCRdb retains in-frame clones only, with some absent. The sample records about 89,000 clones, approximately 90% being singletons. The sample here was CD4+ or CD8+ T cells sorted from blood, taken in a trial of the OX40 agonist ivuxolimab. The receptors come from an adult with an advanced solid tumor such as melanoma, head and neck, liver or kidney cancer. CDR3s include the opening cysteine and the closing phenylalanine or tryptophan. D genes are given only for firm matches. A clone size is listed for some rows: how often the clone was seen (once, few, many), or a class if it is expanded.

v_gene: TRBV5-1
d_gene: TRBD2
abundance: once
j_gene: TRBJ2-1
CDR3nt: TGCGCCAGCAGCTTGCGTACTAGCGGGGTCTACAATGAGCAGTTCTTC
CDR3aa: CASSLRTSGVYNEQFF

v_gene: TRBV5-1
d_gene: TRBD1
abundance: NA
j_gene: TRBJ2-1
CDR3nt: TGCGCCAGCAGCAGGGCCCGGGACAGGGGTAGCTCCTACAATGAGCAGTTCTTC
CDR3aa: CASSRARDRGSSYNEQFF

v_gene: TRBV6-5
d_gene: TRBD2
abundance: NA
j_gene: TRBJ2-1
CDR3nt: TGTGCCAGCAGGACTAGCGGGTCCTACAATGAGCAGTTCTTC
CDR3aa: CASRTSGSYNEQFF

v_gene: TRBV27
d_gene: NA
abundance: NA
j_gene: TRBJ1-3
CDR3nt: TGTGCCAGCAGTTCCCTCTCTCGGACTTCTTTAAACACCATATATTTT
CDR3aa: CASSSLSRTSLNTIYF

v_gene: TRBV29-1
d_gene: NA
abundance: NA
j_gene: TRBJ2-1
CDR3nt: TGCAGCGTTGCGTCAGCAGACAATGAGCAGTTCTTC
CDR3aa: CSVASADNEQFF

v_gene: TRBV11-2
d_gene: NA
abundance: NA
j_gene: TRBJ2-5
CDR3nt: TGTGCCAGCAGACGAGATCCAGGGACCCAGTACTTC
CDR3aa: CASRRDPGTQYF

v_gene: TRBV29-1
d_gene: NA
abundance: NA
j_gene: TRBJ2-7
CDR3nt: TGCAGCGTTTGCAGGGGGGTCTCCTACGAGCAGTACTTC
CDR3aa: CSVCRGVSYEQYF

v_gene: TRBV7-2
d_gene: NA
abundance: NA
j_gene: TRBJ1-3
CDR3nt: TGTGCCAGCAGCTCGATACAAGGAAACACCATATATTTT
CDR3aa: CASSSIQGNTIYF

v_gene: TRBV6-6
d_gene: TRBD2
abundance: NA
j_gene: TRBJ2-1
CDR3nt: TGTGCCAGCAGGCTAGCGGGGGGGCCGGCAGAGGAGCAGTTCTTC
CDR3aa: CASRLAGGPAEEQFF

v_gene: TRBV27
d_gene: NA
abundance: NA
j_gene: TRBJ2-1
CDR3nt: TGTGCCAGCAGTTCAGGGGGGGTAAGCTCCTACAATGAGCAGTTCTTC
CDR3aa: CASSSGGVSSYNEQFF

v_gene: TRBV2
d_gene: TRBD1
abundance: once
j_gene: TRBJ2-7
CDR3nt: TGTGCCAGTTTACAGGGGGCTAGGAACGAGCAGTACTTC
CDR3aa: CASLQGARNEQYF

v_gene: TRBV27
d_gene: TRBD2
abundance: NA
j_gene: TRBJ2-1
CDR3nt: TGTGCCAGCAGTTTGGGGGGGGAGTCTTACAATGAGCAGTTCTTC
CDR3aa: CASSLGGESYNEQFF

v_gene: TRBV7-3
d_gene: TRBD2
abundance: NA
j_gene: TRBJ2-7
CDR3nt: TGTGCCAGCAGCTTAAATCCCGGGGGGTACGAGCAGTACTTC
CDR3aa: CASSLNPGGYEQYF

v_gene: TRBV19
d_gene: NA
abundance: NA
j_gene: TRBJ1-1
CDR3nt: TGTGCCAGTAGTATGGAGGGTAACACTGAAGCTTTCTTT
CDR3aa: CASSMEGNTEAFF

v_gene: TRBV2
d_gene: TRBD1
abundance: NA
j_gene: TRBJ2-7
CDR3nt: TGTGCCACGGGACAATACAGGGGGCCCACCTACGAGCAGTACTTC
CDR3aa: CATGQYRGPTYEQYF

v_gene: TRBV5-1
d_gene: NA
abundance: NA
j_gene: TRBJ1-1
CDR3nt: TGCGCCAGCAGCCCACAACCGGGCACTGAAGCTTTCTTT
CDR3aa: CASSPQPGTEAFF

v_gene: TRBV7-2
d_gene: TRBD2
abundance: once
j_gene: TRBJ2-5
CDR3nt: TGTGCCAGCAGCCCCTCGGGGCGGGGGGGCCGCGAGACCCAGTACTTC
CDR3aa: CASSPSGRGGRETQYF

v_gene: TRBV19
d_gene: TRBD2
abundance: NA
j_gene: TRBJ2-1
CDR3nt: TGTGCCAGTAGTGTGACTGCGGGGGGGCTATACAATGAGCAGTTCTTC
CDR3aa: CASSVTAGGLYNEQFF

v_gene: TRBV14
d_gene: NA
abundance: NA
j_gene: TRBJ1-2
CDR3nt: TGTGCCAGCAGCCAAGACCGGGACACACTCATCTACACCTTC
CDR3aa: CASSQDRDTLIYTF

v_gene: TRBV15
d_gene: NA
abundance: NA
j_gene: TRBJ2-5
CDR3nt: TGTGCCACCAGCAATTTCGGCAGGGGTGGGGAGACCCAGTACTTC
CDR3aa: CATSNFGRGGETQYF

v_gene: TRBV4-1
d_gene: NA
abundance: once
j_gene: TRBJ2-1
CDR3nt: TGCGCCAGCAGCCAAAGAGGACAGGGAGGGAGCCTAAATGAGCAGTTCTTC
CDR3aa: CASSQRGQGGSLNEQFF

v_gene: TRBV30
d_gene: NA
abundance: NA
j_gene: TRBJ1-2
CDR3nt: TGTGCCTGGAGTACGGGTGTAGGTAACTATGGCTACACCTTC
CDR3aa: CAWSTGVGNYGYTF

v_gene: TRBV28
d_gene: NA
abundance: NA
j_gene: TRBJ2-7
CDR3nt: TGTGCCAGCAGTTTGGTACAATACGAGCAGTACTTC
CDR3aa: CASSLVQYEQYF

v_gene: TRBV28
d_gene: TRBD1
abundance: NA
j_gene: TRBJ2-5
CDR3nt: TGTGCCAGCAACTCGGACAGGGGGTCCCAGTACTTC
CDR3aa: CASNSDRGSQYF

v_gene: TRBV18
d_gene: NA
abundance: few
j_gene: TRBJ1-6
CDR3nt: TGTGCCAGCTCACTCAGGGGTCCGAGTTCACCCCTCCACTTT
CDR3aa: CASSLRGPSSPLHF